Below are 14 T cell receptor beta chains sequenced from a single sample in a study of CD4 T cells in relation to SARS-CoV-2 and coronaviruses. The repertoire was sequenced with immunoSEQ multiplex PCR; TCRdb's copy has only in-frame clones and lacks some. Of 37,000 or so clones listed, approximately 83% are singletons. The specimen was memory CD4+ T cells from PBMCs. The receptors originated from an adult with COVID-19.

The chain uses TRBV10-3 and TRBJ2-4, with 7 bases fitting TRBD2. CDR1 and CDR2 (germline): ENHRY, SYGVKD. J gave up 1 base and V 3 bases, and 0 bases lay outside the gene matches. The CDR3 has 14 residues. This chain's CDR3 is CAISDGRAKNIQYF. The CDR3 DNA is TGTGCCATCAGTGACGGGAGGGCCAAAAACATTCAGTACTTC.

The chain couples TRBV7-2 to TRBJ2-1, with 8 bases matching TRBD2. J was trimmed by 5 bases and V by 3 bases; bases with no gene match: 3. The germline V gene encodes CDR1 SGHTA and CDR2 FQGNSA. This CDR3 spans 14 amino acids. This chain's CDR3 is CASSLRREDNEQFF. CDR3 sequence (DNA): TGTGCCAGCAGCTTGAGGCGGGAGGACAATGAGCAGTTCTTC.

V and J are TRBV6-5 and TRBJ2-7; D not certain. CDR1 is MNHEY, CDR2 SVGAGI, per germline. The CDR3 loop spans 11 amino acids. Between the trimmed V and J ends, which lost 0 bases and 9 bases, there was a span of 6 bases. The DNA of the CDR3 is TGTGCCAGCAGTTACTCTGGACGGCAGTACTTC. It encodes CASSYSGRQYF.

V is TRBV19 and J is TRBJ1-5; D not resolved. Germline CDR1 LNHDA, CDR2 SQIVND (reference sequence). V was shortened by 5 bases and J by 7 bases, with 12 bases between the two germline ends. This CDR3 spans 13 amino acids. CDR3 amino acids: CASSRRDGQPQHF. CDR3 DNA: TGTGCCAGTAGTCGGCGAGATGGGCAGCCCCAGCATTTT.

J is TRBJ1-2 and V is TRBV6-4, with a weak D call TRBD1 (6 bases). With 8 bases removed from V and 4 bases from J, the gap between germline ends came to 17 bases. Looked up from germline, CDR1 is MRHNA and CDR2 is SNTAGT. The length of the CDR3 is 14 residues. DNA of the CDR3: TGTGCCAGCCCACCGGACAGCTTAGGCTATGGCTACACCTTC. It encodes CASPPDSLGYGYTF.

CDR3 nucleotides: TGTGCCAGCAGCCCCGGGACGGCGAACACCGGGGAGCTGTTTTTT. Translated: CASSPGTANTGELFF. The gene calls are TRBV7-2 and TRBJ2-2; perhaps D is TRBD1 or TRBD2 (5 bases each). The CDR3 has 15 residues. CDR1 is SGHTA, CDR2 FQGNSA, per germline. Trimming shortened V by 5 bases and J by 0 bases, and 10 bases separated the two germline ends. Variable domain in full (rest from reference TRBV7-2 and TRBJ2-2): GAGVSQSPSNKVTEKGKDVELRCDPISGHTALYWYRQSLGQGLEFLIYFQGNSAPDKSGLPSDRFSAERTGGSVSTLTIQRTQQEDSAVYLCASSPGTANTGELFFGEGSRLTVL.

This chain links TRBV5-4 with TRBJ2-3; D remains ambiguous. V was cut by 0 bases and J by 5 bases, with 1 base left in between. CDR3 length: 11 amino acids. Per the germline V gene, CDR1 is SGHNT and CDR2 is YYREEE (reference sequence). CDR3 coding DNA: TGTGCCAGCAGCTTGGAAGATACGCAGTATTTT. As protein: CASSLEDTQYF. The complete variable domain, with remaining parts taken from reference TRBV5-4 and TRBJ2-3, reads ETGVTQSPTHLIKTRGQQVTLRCSSQSGHNTVSWYQQALGQGPQFIFQYYREEENGRGNFPPRFSGLQFPNYSSELNVNALELDDSALYLCASSLEDTQYFGPGTRLTVL.

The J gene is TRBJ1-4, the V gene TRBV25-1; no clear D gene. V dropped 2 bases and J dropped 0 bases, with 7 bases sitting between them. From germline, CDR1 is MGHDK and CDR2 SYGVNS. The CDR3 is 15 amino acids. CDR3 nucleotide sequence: TGTGCCAGCAGTGAAGGTCAGGCAACTAATGAAAAACTGTTTTTT. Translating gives CASSEGQATNEKLFF.

The CDR3 sequence is CASSPGYQAGELFF. In DNA form, the CDR3 reads TGTGCCAGCAGTCCTGGTTACCAGGCCGGGGAGCTGTTTTTT. The chain combines TRBV2 with TRBJ2-2, with D unclear. Germline values: CDR1 SNHLY, CDR2 FYNNEI. Trimming pared 5 bases from V and 6 bases from J, leaving 13 bases between. CDR3 size: 14 residues.

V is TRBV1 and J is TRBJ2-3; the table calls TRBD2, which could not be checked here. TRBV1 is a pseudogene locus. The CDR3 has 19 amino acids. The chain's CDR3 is CTSSQYSPLTSGPTDTQYF. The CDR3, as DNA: TGCACCAGCAGCCAGTACTCGCCTCTGACTAGCGGCCCAACAGATACGCAGTATTTT.

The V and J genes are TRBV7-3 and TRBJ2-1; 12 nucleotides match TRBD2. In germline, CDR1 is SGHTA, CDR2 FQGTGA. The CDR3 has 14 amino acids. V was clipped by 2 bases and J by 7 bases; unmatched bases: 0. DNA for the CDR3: TGTGCCAGCAGCTTAGGGACTAGCGGGAATGAGCAGTTCTTC. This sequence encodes CASSLGTSGNEQFF.

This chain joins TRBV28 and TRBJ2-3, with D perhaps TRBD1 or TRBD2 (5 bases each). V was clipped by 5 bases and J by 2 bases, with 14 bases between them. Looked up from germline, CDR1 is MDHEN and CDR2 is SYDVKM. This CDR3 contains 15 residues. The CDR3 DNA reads TGTGCCAGCAGTGAGGGGCAAGCGGACACAGATACGCAGTATTTT. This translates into CASSEGQADTDTQYF.

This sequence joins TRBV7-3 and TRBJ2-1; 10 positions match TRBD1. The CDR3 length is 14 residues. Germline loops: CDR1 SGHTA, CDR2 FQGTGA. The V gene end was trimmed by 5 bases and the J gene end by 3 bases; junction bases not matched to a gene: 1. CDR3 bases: TGTGCCAGCAGCAGGGACAGGGGCTACAATGAGCAGTTCTTC. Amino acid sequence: CASSRDRGYNEQFF.

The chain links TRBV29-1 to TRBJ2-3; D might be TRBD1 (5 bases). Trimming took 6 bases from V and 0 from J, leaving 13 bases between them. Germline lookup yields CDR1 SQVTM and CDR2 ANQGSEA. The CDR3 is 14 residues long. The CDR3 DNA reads TGCAGCGTCGCCCGACAGAGGAGCACAGATACGCAGTATTTT. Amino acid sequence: CSVARQRSTDTQYF.